This T cell receptor (beta chain) emerged from a study of T cells after yellow fever vaccination. Making TCR cDNA involved 5'RACE template switching, which added UMIs and a universal primer site. TCRdb reprocessed the 5' RACE reads via MiXCR and lists one record per CDR3 protein. The sample holds about 73,000 distinct CDR3 sequences, around 7% seen once. This clonotype was counted only a few times. Germline assignment: CDR1 MNHEY and CDR2 SVGAGI. V lost 6 bases and J lost 6; bases outside the gene matches: 8. This CDR3 region has 15 residues. The chain is built from TRBV6-5 and TRBJ2-7; 13 bases match TRBD2. This receptor was identified in a man aged 30 to 45 who received the YFV17D yellow fever vaccine. The sequences come from CD8+ T cells sorted from PBMCs, collected on the day of the yellow fever booster vaccination. This CDR3 reads CASRVNGLAGVEQYF. The CDR3 nucleotides read TGTGCCAGCAGGGTAAACGGACTAGCGGGAGTCGAGCAGTACTTC.